These 25 T cell receptor beta chains came from one sample sequenced in a study of cytomegalovirus exposure and HLA in healthy donors. Both 60 Vbeta primers and 13 Jbeta primers went into the PCR. Method: immunoSEQ multiplex PCR; TCRdb's copy keeps in-frame clones and lacks some. The repertoire has roughly 93,000 clones, around 74% of them found once; the top ten carry roughly 1.8%. The specimen was PBMCs. These receptors originate from a male donor in good health and CMV-seronegative.

In its sample, this clone was seen once. The genes are TRBV30 and TRBJ1-3; no clear D. With 7 bases removed from V and 0 bases from J, the gap between germline ends came to 10 bases. Looked up from germline, CDR1 is GTSNPN and CDR2 is SVGIG (reference sequence). This CDR3 region has 13 residues. The CDR3 DNA reads TGTGCCTTAACCAGAGGCTCTGGAAACACCATATATTTT. It encodes CALTRGSGNTIYF.

The chain carries TRBV6-1 and TRBJ2-1; D is possibly TRBD1 (5 bases). V gave up 3 bases and J gave up 8 bases, with 20 bases separating them. Germline V gene sequence: CDR1 MNHNS, CDR2 SASEGT. The CDR3 has 16 residues. The CDR3 protein is CASSEVREQGMYEQFF. The CDR3 DNA reads as TGTGCCAGCAGTGAGGTACGAGAGCAGGGCATGTATGAGCAGTTCTTC.

The chain couples TRBV4-2 to TRBJ2-2; the D gene is possibly TRBD1 (5 bases). Trimming pared 4 bases from V and 3 bases from J, leaving 9 bases between. Germline V gene sequence: CDR1 LGHNA, CDR2 YNFKEQ. The CDR3 sequence is 14 residues long. CDR3 region: CASSPQTDTGELFF. CDR3 coding DNA: TGTGCCAGCAGCCCCCAGACAGACACCGGGGAGCTGTTTTTT.

The gene calls are TRBV21-1 and TRBJ1-2; TRBD1 was called by the table and not checked on the DNA. TRBV21-1 is shown as a pseudogene. This CDR3 is built from 14 residues. The CDR3 DNA follows: TGTGCCAGCAGCAAAGGAACAGAAGACTATGGCTACACCTTC. It yields the protein CASSKGTEDYGYTF.

This clone was picked up one time. The J gene is TRBJ1-2, the V gene TRBV4-1; unclear D gene. CDR3 length equals 16 residues. The germline CDR1 and CDR2 sequences are MGHRA and YSYEKL. V gave up 0 bases and J gave up 3 bases, with 14 bases separating them. The CDR3 spells CASSQDSSHVDYGYTF. CDR3 sequence (DNA): TGCGCCAGCAGCCAAGATAGTTCCCACGTCGACTATGGCTACACCTTC.

The gene calls are TRBV30 and TRBJ1-2, with TRBD1 as a possible D gene (6 bases). CDR3 length: 16 amino acids. V gave up 4 bases and J gave up 0 bases, with 18 bases separating them. The germline V gene encodes CDR1 GTSNPN and CDR2 SVGIG (reference sequence). In DNA form, the CDR3 reads TGTGCCTGGAAACGAAGGGGGTATCGGGCTAACTATGGCTACACCTTC. It translates to CAWKRRGYRANYGYTF.

This sequence joins TRBV5-1 and TRBJ1-4; 7 bases match TRBD1. CDR3 length: 14 residues. J was trimmed by 3 bases and V by 5 bases; bases with no gene match: 4. Per germline, CDR1 SGHRS and CDR2 YFSETQ. The chain's CDR3 is CASSIGQANEKLFF. The CDR3 region has the DNA TGCGCCAGCAGTATTGGACAGGCTAATGAAAAACTGTTTTTT.

This clone was detected only a few times. This chain links TRBV27 with TRBJ2-7; perhaps TRBD2 as D (6 bases). This CDR3 has 11 amino acids. Germline V gene data show CDR1 as MNHEY and CDR2 as SMNVEV (reference sequence). Trimming cost V 3 bases and J 6 bases, with 6 bases left between them. The CDR3 DNA reads as TGTGCCAGCAGTTTGGGACTCGAGCAGTACTTC. Protein: CASSLGLEQYF.

This clone was detected only a few times. The chain combines TRBV5-1 with TRBJ2-5, with 7 bases lining up with TRBD2. The CDR3 contains 14 residues. CDR1 and CDR2 from the germline V gene are SGHRS and YFSETQ. V shed 4 bases and J 5 bases; nucleotides not matched to a gene: 8. The chain's CDR3 is CASSHGLDVETQYF. Written as DNA, the CDR3 is TGCGCCAGCAGCCATGGACTAGATGTGGAGACCCAGTACTTC.

The chain employs TRBV10-3 and TRBJ1-1, with D maybe TRBD1 (6 bases). CDR3 length: 12 amino acids. V was pared by 4 bases and J by 7 bases, with 10 bases between. Germline V lookup: CDR1 ENHRY, CDR2 SYGVKD. CDR3: CAISGTDSEAFF. The CDR3 region has the DNA TGTGCCATCAGTGGGACGGACAGTGAAGCTTTCTTT.

The genes are TRBV7-6 and TRBJ1-1; the D gene is possibly TRBD1 (6 bases). This CDR3 is built from 16 residues. V was shortened by 4 bases and J by 0 bases, with 15 bases between the two germline ends. Germline assignment: CDR1 SGHVS and CDR2 FNYEAQ. For the CDR3, the DNA is TGTGCCAGCAGCTACGTAGGGACACCCATGAACACTGAAGCTTTCTTT. Encoded protein: CASSYVGTPMNTEAFF.

In this sample, this clone turned up once. The chain combines TRBV6-5 with TRBJ2-1; D is uncertain. V lost 5 bases to trimming and J lost 5 bases, with 10 bases between them. This CDR3 is built from 13 residues. Germline CDR1 reads MNHEY; CDR2 reads SVGAGI. This CDR3 reads CASSVRRHNEQFF. CDR3 sequence (DNA): TGTGCCAGCAGTGTCCGGCGGCACAATGAGCAGTTCTTC.

V gene TRBV27 combines with J gene TRBJ2-3, with TRBD2 matching 10 bases. The trim removed 4 bases at V and 2 bases at J, leaving 9 bases unmatched. This CDR3 comprises 17 residues. Germline values: CDR1 MNHEY, CDR2 SMNVEV (reference sequence). This chain's CDR3 is CASSSLRLAGPTDTQYF. CDR3 sequence (DNA): TGTGCCAGCAGTTCTCTCAGACTAGCGGGTCCCACAGATACGCAGTATTTT.

This clone was detected a few times. V is TRBV28 and J is TRBJ2-7; TRBD2 might be the D (6 bases). Germline-derived CDR1 and CDR2 are MDHEN and SYDVKM. This CDR3 is 15 amino acids long. V was clipped by 3 bases and J by 1 base, with 13 bases between them. The CDR3, as DNA: TGTGCCAGCAGTTTCTGGGGACTCAAATCCTACGAGCAGTACTTC. This sequence encodes CASSFWGLKSYEQYF.

This rearrangement joins TRBV4-1 to TRBJ2-4; 15 nucleotides line up with TRBD2. Germline V gives CDR1 MGHRA, CDR2 YSYEKL. There are 17 residues in the CDR3. The V and J ends lost 4 bases and 3 bases, in that order; junction bases with no gene match: 4. The CDR3 sequence: CASSRGLAGGGKNIQYF. In DNA, the CDR3 is TGCGCCAGCAGCCGAGGACTAGCGGGAGGGGGCAAAAACATTCAGTACTTC.

J is TRBJ1-1 and V is TRBV28, with 8 bases identical to TRBD1. The ends lost 7 bases at V and 3 bases at J; junction bases unmatched: 7. The CDR3 spans 14 residues. Germline CDR1 reads MDHEN; CDR2 reads SYDVKM. CDR3 coding DNA: TGTGCCAGCAAATGGACAGGGCTGCACACTGAAGCTTTCTTT. Translating gives CASKWTGLHTEAFF.

The chain carries TRBV2 and TRBJ2-5; 10 bases align to TRBD2. Germline CDR1 is SNHLY and CDR2 is FYNNEI. The CDR3 runs 15 residues. Unmatched junction bases numbered 6, after V lost 6 bases and J lost 2 bases. CDR3 DNA sequence: TGTGCCAGCAGCCCACTAGCGGGGCCACAAGAGACCCAGTACTTC. This translates into CASSPLAGPQETQYF.

Concerning this clone: At one boundary the junction diverges from the germline segment, which might be a read error. This chain connects TRBV7-2 to TRBJ2-7; D might be TRBD1 (6 bases). The CDR3 consists of 12 residues. From germline, CDR1 is SGHTA and CDR2 FQGNSA. CDR3 residues: CATSDRFYEQYF. The CDR3 DNA reads as TGTGCCACCAGCGACAGGTTCTACGAGCAGTACTTC.

This sequence joins TRBV7-9 and TRBJ1-5; a weak D match, TRBD1 (6 bases). This CDR3 is 18 amino acids long. V was cut by 3 bases and J by 3 bases, with 21 bases left in between. Germline CDR1 and CDR2: SEHNR and FQNEAQ (reference sequence). As DNA, the CDR3 is TGTGCCAGCAGCTTCTACCCCATCGCAGGGGTTGCCAATCAGCCCCAGCATTTT. Protein product: CASSFYPIAGVANQPQHF.

This clone came up once. V gene TRBV9 combines with J gene TRBJ2-1; D gene uncertain. Looked up from germline, CDR1 is SGDLS and CDR2 is YYNGEE. The CDR3 runs to 14 residues. V lost 0 bases and J lost 6, with 10 bases in between. Here the CDR3 reads CASSVGVEANEQFF. The CDR3 nucleotides read TGTGCCAGCAGCGTAGGGGTTGAGGCCAATGAGCAGTTCTTC.

This clone was found a few times. The same CDR3 also results from other DNA sequences found in this sample. The genes are TRBV25-1 and TRBJ1-2; D is uncertain. V lost 5 bases, J lost 8 bases, and 18 bases lay in between. The CDR3 contains 14 residues. Germline CDR1 is MGHDK and CDR2 is SYGVNS. CDR3 sequence: CASSNPAGHGGYTF. In DNA, the CDR3 is TGTGCCAGCAGTAACCCTGCGGGCCACGGGGGCTACACCTTC.

The chain carries TRBV15 and TRBJ1-5, with D unresolved. V lost 0 bases, J lost 0 bases, and 6 bases lay in between. The CDR3 totals 15 residues. Germline lookup yields CDR1 LNHNV and CDR2 YYDKDF (reference sequence). This CDR3 reads CATSREQNSNQPQHF. For the CDR3, the DNA is TGTGCCACCAGCAGAGAACAGAATAGCAATCAGCCCCAGCATTTT.

The rearrangement links TRBV7-9 to TRBJ2-1, with 14 bases matching TRBD2. This CDR3 has 17 residues. Trimming removed 4 bases from V and 6 bases from J; junction bases left unmatched: 8. The V gene's germline CDR1 is SEHNR and CDR2 FQNEAQ (reference sequence). The CDR3 sequence is CASSSRLAGGPVNEQFF. The CDR3 DNA reads TGTGCCAGCAGCTCCCGACTAGCGGGAGGGCCGGTCAATGAGCAGTTCTTC. Variable domain in full (rest from reference TRBV7-9 and TRBJ2-1): DTGVSQNPRHKITKRGQNVTFRCDPISEHNRLYWYRQTLGQGPEFLTYFQNEAQLEKSRLLSDRFSAERPKGSFSTLEIQRTEQGDSAMYLCASSSRLAGGPVNEQFFGPGTRLTVL.

This clone was seen a single time. This sequence joins TRBV18 and TRBJ2-5; 7 bases map to TRBD2. Germline-derived CDR1 and CDR2 are KGHSH and LQKENI. The CDR3 extends over 14 amino acids. V lost 4 bases, J lost 7 bases, and 9 bases stayed unmatched. CDR3 amino acids: CASSLGLGEATQYF. The CDR3, as DNA: TGTGCCAGCTCACTCGGACTAGGAGAGGCGACCCAGTACTTC.

Only one count was recorded for this clone. CDR3 nucleotide sequence: TGTGCCTGGAGTGGAGGGACAGCGCTCTATGGCTACACCTTC. This codes for CAWSGGTALYGYTF. This rearrangement joins TRBV30 to TRBJ1-2; 7 bases map to TRBD1. The CDR3 is 14 residues long. Looked up from germline, CDR1 is GTSNPN and CDR2 is SVGIG (reference sequence). With 1 base clipped from V and 4 bases from J, the junction kept 6 bases outside the gene matches.